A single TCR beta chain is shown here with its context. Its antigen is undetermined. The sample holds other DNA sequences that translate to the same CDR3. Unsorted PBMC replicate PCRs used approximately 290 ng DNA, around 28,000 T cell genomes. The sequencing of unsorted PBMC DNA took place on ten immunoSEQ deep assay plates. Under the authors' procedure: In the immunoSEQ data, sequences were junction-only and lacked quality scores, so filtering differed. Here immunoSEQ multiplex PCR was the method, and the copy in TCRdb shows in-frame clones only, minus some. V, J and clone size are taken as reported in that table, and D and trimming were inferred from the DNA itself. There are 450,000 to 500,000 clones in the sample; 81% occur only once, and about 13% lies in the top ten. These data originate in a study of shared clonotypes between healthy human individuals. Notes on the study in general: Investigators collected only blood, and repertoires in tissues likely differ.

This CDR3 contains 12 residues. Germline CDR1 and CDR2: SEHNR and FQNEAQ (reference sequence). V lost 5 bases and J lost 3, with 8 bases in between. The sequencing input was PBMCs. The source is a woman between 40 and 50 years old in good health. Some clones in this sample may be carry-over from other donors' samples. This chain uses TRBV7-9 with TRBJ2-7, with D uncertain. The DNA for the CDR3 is TGTGCCAGCAGCCCCACCGGCTACGAGCAGTACTTC. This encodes CASSPTGYEQYF.